The TCR beta chain under discussion was sequenced for a study of blood T cell repertoires in COVID-19. About the study: Researchers got acute and convalescent COVID-19 samples from the United States, Italy and Spain. PBMCs, B-cell-depleted T cells, or T cells provided the cDNA or gDNA that made up the material.

During active infection, Seattle patients enrolled and were then monitored through disease. Repertoires were generated with immunoSEQ multiplex PCR, while TCRdb's copy carries only in-frame clones and drops some. The sample has some 390,000 clones; about 89% are singletons. This CDR3 has 13 residues. Germline CDR1 and CDR2: MNHEY and SVGAGI. V dropped 4 bases and J dropped 4 bases, with 11 bases sitting between them. V and J are TRBV6-5 and TRBJ2-7; D remains unclear. The receptor comes from a woman between 40 and 50 years old with COVID-19, enrolled during active disease. The sample taken for sequencing was peripheral blood. The CDR3 DNA reads as TGTGCCAGCAGTTCCTTGTTGGAGTACGAGCAGTACTTC. It yields the protein CASSSLLEYEQYF.